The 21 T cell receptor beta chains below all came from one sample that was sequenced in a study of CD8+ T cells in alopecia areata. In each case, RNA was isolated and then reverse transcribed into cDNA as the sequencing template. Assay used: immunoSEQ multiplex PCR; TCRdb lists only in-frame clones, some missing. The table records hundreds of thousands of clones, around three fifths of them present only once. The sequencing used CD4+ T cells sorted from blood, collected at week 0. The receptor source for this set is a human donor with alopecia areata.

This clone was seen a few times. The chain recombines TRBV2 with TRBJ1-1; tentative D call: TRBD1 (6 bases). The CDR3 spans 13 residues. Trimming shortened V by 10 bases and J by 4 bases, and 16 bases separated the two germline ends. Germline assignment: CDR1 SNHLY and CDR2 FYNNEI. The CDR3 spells CATRIQGSTEAFF. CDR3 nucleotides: TGTGCCACCCGTATACAGGGATCCACTGAAGCTTTCTTT.

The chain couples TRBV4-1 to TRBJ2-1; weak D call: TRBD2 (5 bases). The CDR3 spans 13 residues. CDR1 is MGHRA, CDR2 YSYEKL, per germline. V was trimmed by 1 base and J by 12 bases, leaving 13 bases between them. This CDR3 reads CASSQGLFGRQFF. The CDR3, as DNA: TGCGCCAGCAGCCAAGGACTATTCGGCCGGCAGTTCTTC.

The CDR3 region has the DNA TGCAGTGCTAGTTCCAGATATGGCTACACCTTC. This codes for CSASSRYGYTF. The chain joins TRBV20-1 to TRBJ1-2, with no clear D. Trimming removed 3 bases at V and 5 bases at J, with 7 bases between. Germline V lookup: CDR1 DFQATT, CDR2 SNEGSKA (reference sequence). The CDR3 covers 11 residues.

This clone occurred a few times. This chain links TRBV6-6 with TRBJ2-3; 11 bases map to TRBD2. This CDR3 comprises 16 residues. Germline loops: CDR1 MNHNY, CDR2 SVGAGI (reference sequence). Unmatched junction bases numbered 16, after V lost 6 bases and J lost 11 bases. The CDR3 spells CASSPGLAVPLGVQYF. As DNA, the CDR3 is TGTGCCAGCAGCCCGGGACTAGCGGTCCCACTAGGGGTGCAGTATTTT.

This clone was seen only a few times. For the CDR3, the DNA is TGCGCCAGCAGCCCTTCTCGGAGGGGGCAGGGAGATACGCAGTATTTT. It translates to CASSPSRRGQGDTQYF. The V and J genes are TRBV5-1 and TRBJ2-3; possibly TRBD1 for D (7 bases). CDR1 and CDR2 from the germline V gene are SGHRS and YFSETQ. V was clipped by 4 bases and J by 5 bases, with 20 bases between them. There are 16 residues in the CDR3.

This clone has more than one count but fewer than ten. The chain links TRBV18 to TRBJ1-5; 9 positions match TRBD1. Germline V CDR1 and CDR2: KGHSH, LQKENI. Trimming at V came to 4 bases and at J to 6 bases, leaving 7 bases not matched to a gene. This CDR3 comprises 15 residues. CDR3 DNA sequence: TGTGCCAGCTCACAGGACAGGGGTGGCCTTCAGCCCCAGCATTTT. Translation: CASSQDRGGLQPQHF.

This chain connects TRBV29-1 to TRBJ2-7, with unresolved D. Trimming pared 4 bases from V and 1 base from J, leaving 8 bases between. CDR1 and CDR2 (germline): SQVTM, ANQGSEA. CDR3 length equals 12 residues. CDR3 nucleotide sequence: TGCAGCGTTGCCGACGGTTCCTACGAGCAGTACTTC. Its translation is CSVADGSYEQYF.

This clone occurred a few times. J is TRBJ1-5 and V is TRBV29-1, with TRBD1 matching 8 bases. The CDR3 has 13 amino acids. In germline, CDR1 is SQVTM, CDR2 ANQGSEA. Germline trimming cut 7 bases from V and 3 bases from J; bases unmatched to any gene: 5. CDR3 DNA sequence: TGCAGCGCCAGGACAGGGAACAATCAGCCCCAGCATTTT. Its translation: CSARTGNNQPQHF.

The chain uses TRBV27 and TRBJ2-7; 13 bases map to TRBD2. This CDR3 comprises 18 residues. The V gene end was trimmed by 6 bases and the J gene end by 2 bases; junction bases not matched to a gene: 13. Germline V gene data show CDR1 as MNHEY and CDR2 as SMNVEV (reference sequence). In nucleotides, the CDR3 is TGTGCCAGCAGCCTGACTAGCGGGGGGCCCCTACGCCCCTACGAGCAGTACTTC. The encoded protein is CASSLTSGGPLRPYEQYF.

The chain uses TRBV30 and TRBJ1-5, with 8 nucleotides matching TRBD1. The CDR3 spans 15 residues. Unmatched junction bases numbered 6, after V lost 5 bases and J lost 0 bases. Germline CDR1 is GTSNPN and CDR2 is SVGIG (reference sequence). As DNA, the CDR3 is TGTGCCTGGGACAGGGGAGCTTATAGCAATCAGCCCCAGCATTTT. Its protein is CAWDRGAYSNQPQHF.

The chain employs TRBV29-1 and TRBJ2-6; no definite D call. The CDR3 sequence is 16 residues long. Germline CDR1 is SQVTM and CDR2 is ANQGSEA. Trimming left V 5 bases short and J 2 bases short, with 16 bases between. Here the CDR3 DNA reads TGCAGCGTTCTTATAGGCCCAGTACCTGGGGCCAACGTCCTGACTTTC. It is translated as CSVLIGPVPGANVLTF.

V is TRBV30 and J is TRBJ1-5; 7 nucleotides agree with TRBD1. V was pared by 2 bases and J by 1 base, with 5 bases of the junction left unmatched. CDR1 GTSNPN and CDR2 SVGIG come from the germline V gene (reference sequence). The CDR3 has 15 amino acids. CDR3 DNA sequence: TGTGCCTGGAGTTCTTCAGGGGGAAGCAATCAGCCCCAGCATTTT. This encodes CAWSSSGGSNQPQHF.

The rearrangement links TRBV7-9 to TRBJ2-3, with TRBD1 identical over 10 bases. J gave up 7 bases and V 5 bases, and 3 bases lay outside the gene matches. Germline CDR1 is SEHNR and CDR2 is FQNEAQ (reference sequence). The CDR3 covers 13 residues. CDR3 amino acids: CASSGTGEYTQYF. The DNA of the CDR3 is TGTGCCAGCAGCGGGACAGGGGAATATACGCAGTATTTT.

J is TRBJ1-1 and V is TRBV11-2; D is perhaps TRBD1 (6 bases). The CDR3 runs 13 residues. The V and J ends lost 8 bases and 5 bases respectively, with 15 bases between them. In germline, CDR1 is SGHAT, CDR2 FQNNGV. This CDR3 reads CASGTGQWTEAFF. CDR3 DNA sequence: TGTGCCAGCGGAACAGGGCAGTGGACTGAAGCTTTCTTT.

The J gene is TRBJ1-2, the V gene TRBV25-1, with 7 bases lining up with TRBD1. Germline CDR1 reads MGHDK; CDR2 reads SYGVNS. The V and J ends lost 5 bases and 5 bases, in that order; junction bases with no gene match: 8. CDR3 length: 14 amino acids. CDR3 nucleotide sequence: TGTGCCAGCAGTTCGACAGGGAAGGGTTATGGCTACACCTTC. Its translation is CASSSTGKGYGYTF.

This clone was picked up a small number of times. CDR3 amino acids: CASASGDSYEQYF. CDR3 bases: TGTGCCAGTGCTAGCGGGGACTCCTACGAGCAGTACTTC. The chain joins TRBV19 to TRBJ2-7; 9 bases align to TRBD2. This CDR3 is 13 amino acids long. The trim removed 8 bases at V and 0 bases at J, leaving 2 bases unmatched. Germline V lookup: CDR1 LNHDA, CDR2 SQIVND (reference sequence).

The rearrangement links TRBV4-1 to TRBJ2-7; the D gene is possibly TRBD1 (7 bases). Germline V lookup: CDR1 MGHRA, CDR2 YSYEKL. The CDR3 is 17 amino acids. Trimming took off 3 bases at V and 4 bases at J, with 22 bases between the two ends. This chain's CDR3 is CASSHLYAGQKNYEQYF. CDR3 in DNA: TGCGCCAGCAGCCATCTTTATGCGGGACAGAAAAATTACGAGCAGTACTTC.

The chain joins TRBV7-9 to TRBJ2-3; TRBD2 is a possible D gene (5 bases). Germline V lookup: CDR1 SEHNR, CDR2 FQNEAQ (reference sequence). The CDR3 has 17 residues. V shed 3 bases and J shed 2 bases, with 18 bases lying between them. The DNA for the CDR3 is TGTGCCAGCAGCTTGGGGAACAGCGGAACCCTCACAGATACGCAGTATTTT. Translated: CASSLGNSGTLTDTQYF. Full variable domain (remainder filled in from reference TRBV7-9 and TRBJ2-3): DTGVSQNPRHKITKRGQNVTFRCDPISEHNRLYWYRQTLGQGPEFLTYFQNEAQLEKSRLLSDRFSAERPKGSFSTLEIQRTEQGDSAMYLCASSLGNSGTLTDTQYFGPGTRLTVL.

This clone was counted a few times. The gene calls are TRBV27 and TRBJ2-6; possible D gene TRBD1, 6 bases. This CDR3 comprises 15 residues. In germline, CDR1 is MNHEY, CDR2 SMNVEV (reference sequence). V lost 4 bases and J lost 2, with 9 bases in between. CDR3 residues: CASSSRTAGANVLTF. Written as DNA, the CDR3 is TGTGCCAGCAGTTCACGGACAGCTGGGGCCAACGTCCTGACTTTC.

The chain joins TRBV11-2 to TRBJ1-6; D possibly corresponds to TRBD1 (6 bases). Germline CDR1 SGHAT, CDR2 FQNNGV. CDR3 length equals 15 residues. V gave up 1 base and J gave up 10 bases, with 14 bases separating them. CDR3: CASSLVSGVSSPLHF. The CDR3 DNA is TGTGCCAGCAGCTTAGTTTCAGGGGTTAGCTCACCCCTCCACTTT. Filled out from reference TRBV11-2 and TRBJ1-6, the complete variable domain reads EAGVAQSPRYKIIEKRQSVAFWCNPISGHATLYWYQQILGQGPKLLIQFQNNGVVDDSQLPKDRFSAERLKGVDSTLKIQPAKLEDSAVYLCASSLVSGVSSPLHFGNGTRLTVT.

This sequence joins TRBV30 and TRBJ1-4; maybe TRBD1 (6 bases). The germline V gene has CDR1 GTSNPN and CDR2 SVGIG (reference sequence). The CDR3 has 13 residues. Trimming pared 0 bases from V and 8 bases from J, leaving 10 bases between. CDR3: CAWSVRGGEKLFF. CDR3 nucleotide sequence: TGTGCCTGGAGTGTGAGAGGGGGAGAAAAACTGTTTTTT.